This T cell receptor (beta chain) was recovered during a study of memory CD4+ T cells and cytomegalovirus serostatus (dated 2019 in TCRdb). Describing the broader study: A total of some 33 healthy Belgian adults, of whom 9 were CMV seropositive and 24 were CMV seronegative, were included in the cohort. To replicate a published TCR-based CMV serostatus classifier, the study sequenced CD4+ memory TCRbeta repertoires from a Belgian cohort whose cytomegalovirus serostatus was known.

The full study reports these points: Only CD4+CD45RO+ memory cells were sequenced, in contrast to the original study, which included naive and memory CD4+ and CD8+ populations. Of over 150 previously reported CMV-associated TCRbeta sequences, some 67 appeared in the CD4+ memory repertoires, each in one to five individuals. For predicting CMV serostatus, the median bootstrapped AUC was about 0.95 using the original framework and about 0.9 using a US-trained random forest. On the Belgian cohort, the classifier based on the original framework reached a median bootstrapped AUC of roughly 0.94, with a 95% CI of 0.76-1.00. Results were interpreted as suggesting that the CMV-associated TCR signature is largely present in the CD4+ memory repertoire.

Worth noting for this clone: No cognate antigen has been identified for it. The sample holds no much larger clone one base away, and base qualities are not on file.

The CDR3, cysteine through phenylalanine, is 15 amino acids long. The read is trimmed to its CDR3 DNA, 45 bases read in frame from base 1. The junction shows trimming of 2 bases on V and 0 bases on J, plus 5 bases between the germline ends. A FACSAria II was used to sort memory CD4+ T cells, defined as single viable CD3+CD4+CD8-CD45RO+ cells. CMV serostatus was assessed using a Roche Elecsys assay, by which serum IgG against CMV pp150, pp28, p38 and p52 was detected. Following thawing, total CD4+ T cells were enriched through positive selection using CD4 magnetic microbeads. Samples originated from another study that specifically interrogated the CD4+ T cell memory repertoire. Peripheral blood mononuclear cells were isolated and cryopreserved following standard operating procedures; serum was stored at -80 °C. The staining relied on CD3-PerCP (BW264/56), CD4-APC (RPA-T4), CD45RO-PE (UCHT1) and CD8-Pacific Orange (3B5) antibodies, and Sytox blue was used to exclude non-viable cells.

Genomic DNA was extracted from sorted cells with the Quick-DNA Microprep Kit. Amplification of TCRbeta DNA was done with the immunoSEQ hsTCRbeta kit, following the protocol from the manufacturer. An Illumina MiSeq instrument was used to sequence the TCRbeta libraries. Regarding the original processing steps: Once out-of-frame sequences had been removed, 2,204,828 distinct TCRbeta sequences were left, which works out to an average of roughly 67,000 per individual. Each individual was scored by the count of around 160 previously reported CMV-associated TCRbeta sequences and the total productive distinct TCRbeta count. A beta-binomial model was reimplemented in Python, and random forests from scikit-learn, run with default parameters, were trained on data from the US cohort. Classifier performance on the Belgian cohort was reported as the median AUC with percentile confidence intervals calculated over 10,000 bootstrap iterations. The source is immuneACCESS, and TCRdb retained only in-frame sequences with V and J called. Part of the clones is not carried over; for the studies checked, unresolved V genes explain less than half of this, and the remainder is unexplained. That table gives V, J and clone size, and the DNA gave D and trimming. For this sample the table gives 50,000 to 75,000 clones, of which 82% were detected only once. The ten largest make up around 0.9% of the sample.

The chain joins TRBV23-1 to TRBJ2-6; no D gene call is confident. TRBV23-1 is an open reading frame, and its role is uncertain. This TCR derives from an adult in good health and CMV-seronegative. Sample: memory CD4+ T cells from blood. Here is the DNA: TGCGCCAGCAGTCAACAGATCTCTGGGGCCAACGTCCTGACTTTC. The translation is CASSQQISGANVLTF.